The 28 T cell receptor beta chains given below trace back to one sample, sequenced in a study of blood T cells in healthy people across ages. Primed by a sample-barcoded 5' primer and a J-beta primer mix, a second PCR proceeded for roughly 6 to 12 cycles. TCRdb recomputed calls from the 5' RACE reads with MiXCR, one row per CDR3 protein. The sample lists around 1.5 million distinct CDR3 sequences, roughly 32% occurring once. The sample was blood. Receptor source: a woman aged 30 to 39 in good health.

V and J are TRBV20-1 and TRBJ2-1; D is unclear. The CDR3 is 12 residues long. Germline-derived CDR1 and CDR2 are DFQATT and SNEGSKA (reference sequence). V was trimmed by 6 bases and J by 8 bases, leaving 14 bases between them. The CDR3 DNA reads TGCAGTGCCTCCCCCCGCAGTCATGAGCAGTTCTTC. Residues: CSASPRSHEQFF.

The chain has TRBV7-3 and TRBJ2-1; the D is unclear. Deletions cut 2 bases from V and 3 bases from J, with 5 bases between. This CDR3 spans 13 amino acids. Germline assignment: CDR1 SGHTA and CDR2 FQGTGA. The CDR3 DNA follows: TGTGCCAGCAGCTTAGATTTCTACAATGAGCAGTTCTTC. Translated, it gives CASSLDFYNEQFF.

The gene calls are TRBV7-9 and TRBJ2-5; TRBD1 is a possible D gene (5 bases). V lost 5 bases, J lost 11 bases, and 27 bases lay in between. Germline V gives CDR1 SEHNR, CDR2 FQNEAQ (reference sequence). CDR3 size: 16 residues. The CDR3 DNA sequence: TGTGCCAGCAGCCCGACAGAAATTAGCTCCTACAATGAGCAGTACTTC. Translation gives CASSPTEISSYNEQYF.

This clonotype has only a few counts. The CDR3 loop is CASSPSQVGGYEQYF. CDR3 coding DNA: TGTGCCAGCAGCCCCTCCCAGGTAGGGGGGTACGAGCAGTACTTC. This chain connects TRBV3-1 to TRBJ2-7; D might be TRBD1 or TRBD2, each matching 6 bases. The V and J ends lost 4 bases and 4 bases respectively, with 17 bases between them. CDR1 and CDR2 (germline): LGHDT, YNNKEL (reference sequence). CDR3 size: 15 residues.

To note about this clonotype: One junction end does not reproduce the germline sequence, and a read error may be involved. The chain joins TRBV5-4 to TRBJ2-3; D may be TRBD1 or TRBD2 (7 bases each). This CDR3 has 15 residues. The germline V gene encodes CDR1 SGHNT and CDR2 YYREEE (reference sequence). Here the CDR3 reads CASREGQSAGDAQYF. In nucleotides, the CDR3 is TGTGCCAGCAGGGAGGGACAGTCCGCGGGAGATGCGCAGTATTTT.

This clonotype was detected only a few times. A much larger clone lies one base from this, so it may be a read error. J is TRBJ2-1 and V is TRBV29-1; tentatively, D is TRBD1 (6 bases). This CDR3 has 14 residues. Germline CDR1 SQVTM, CDR2 ANQGSEA. Trimming took off 6 bases at V and 4 bases at J, with 16 bases between the two ends. The CDR3 spells CSVTTDRPYNEQFF. The DNA of the CDR3 is TGCAGCGTCACTACAGACAGGCCATACAATGAGCAGTTCTTC.

J is TRBJ1-2 and V is TRBV10-1; D perhaps matches TRBD1 (6 bases). V was cut by 7 bases and J by 6 bases, with 9 bases left in between. The CDR3 contains 11 residues. CDR1 and CDR2 (germline): WNHNN, SYGVQD (reference sequence). CDR3 region: CASTQGHGYTF. The DNA for the CDR3 is TGCGCCAGCACACAGGGTCATGGCTACACCTTC.

This clonotype came up once. The chain combines TRBV28 with TRBJ2-7; 7 bases map to TRBD1. V trimming: 5 bases; J trimming: 3 bases; junction bases outside the gene matches: 10. This CDR3 region has 15 residues. Germline lookup yields CDR1 MDHEN and CDR2 SYDVKM. The CDR3 reads CASSPSPDRYYEQYF. As DNA, the CDR3 is TGTGCCAGCAGTCCCTCCCCGGACAGGTACTACGAGCAGTACTTC.

This clonotype was observed at least ten times. The rearrangement joins TRBV4-2 to TRBJ2-1; TRBD1 matches at 7 bases. Looked up from germline, CDR1 is LGHNA and CDR2 is YNFKEQ. CDR3 size: 16 residues. J gave up 1 base and V 0 bases, and 3 bases lay outside the gene matches. CDR3 bases: TGTGCCAGCAGCCAAGAGACAGGGTCGTCCTACAATGAGCAGTTCTTC. Translation: CASSQETGSSYNEQFF.

The genes are TRBV9 and TRBJ2-1; 11 nucleotides agree with TRBD2. CDR1 is SGDLS and CDR2 is YYNGEE in the germline V gene. V lost 3 bases to trimming and J lost 6 bases; unmatched junction nucleotides: 2. The CDR3 loop spans 14 amino acids. The CDR3 is CASSASGGINEQFF. DNA for the CDR3: TGTGCCAGCAGCGCTAGCGGGGGGATCAATGAGCAGTTCTTC.

This clonotype has a count of ten or more. The chain combines TRBV6-6 with TRBJ1-4; 8 positions match TRBD1. The length of the CDR3 is 15 residues. The germline CDR1 and CDR2 sequences are MNHNY and SVGAGI (reference sequence). Losses at the gene ends were 8 bases for V and 0 bases for J; bases not matched to a gene: 5. CDR3 sequence: CASRGQGATNEKLFF. CDR3 nucleotides: TGTGCCAGCCGAGGACAGGGCGCAACTAATGAAAAACTGTTTTTT.

The chain combines TRBV20-1 with TRBJ2-3, with TRBD2 identical over 8 bases. Losses at the gene ends were 5 bases for V and 0 bases for J; bases not matched to a gene: 13. Germline V CDR1 and CDR2: DFQATT, SNEGSKA (reference sequence). The CDR3 runs 17 residues. In DNA, the CDR3 is TGCAGTGCTCCCCCGGTTACGGGGGGGCCGAGCACAGATACGCAGTATTTT. This translates into CSAPPVTGGPSTDTQYF.

The chain joins TRBV20-1 to TRBJ2-1; 14 positions agree with TRBD2. Germline loops: CDR1 DFQATT, CDR2 SNEGSKA (reference sequence). The CDR3 is 14 residues long. V trimming: 6 bases; J trimming: 9 bases; junction bases outside the gene matches: 7. The DNA of the CDR3 is TGCAGTGCAAGGGGACTAGCGGGAGTAGGTGAGCAGTTCTTC. Protein: CSARGLAGVGEQFF.

This clonotype was observed a few times. The V gene is TRBV9, the J gene TRBJ2-3; TRBD1 matches at 7 bases. The trim removed 6 bases at V and 5 bases at J, leaving 6 bases unmatched. This CDR3 is built from 13 residues. Germline CDR1 is SGDLS and CDR2 is YYNGEE. The CDR3 coding sequence is TGTGCCAGCACAGACAGGGAAGGAGATACGCAGTATTTT. Residues: CASTDREGDTQYF.

This clonotype was found a few times. This chain links TRBV28 with TRBJ2-5; 7 positions agree with TRBD2. The end of the DNA is better explained by TRBJ2-7, so the J call may be wrong. Germline V gene data show CDR1 as MDHEN and CDR2 as SYDVKM. The CDR3 runs 14 residues. CDR3 protein: CASTELANTNEQYF. The CDR3 bases are TGTGCCAGCACCGAACTAGCGAATACCAACGAGCAGTACTTC.

J is TRBJ2-1 and V is TRBV6-1; 7 nucleotides align to TRBD2. V gave up 2 bases and J gave up 8 bases; unmatched junction bases: 9. The CDR3 is made up of 15 amino acids. The germline V gene encodes CDR1 MNHNS and CDR2 SASEGT. The CDR3 region is CASSETWGGSDEQFF. The CDR3 DNA follows: TGTGCCAGCAGTGAAACATGGGGAGGGAGCGATGAGCAGTTCTTC.

This clonotype was observed a handful of times. The chain has TRBV28 and TRBJ1-6, with 9 positions matching TRBD1. With 7 bases clipped from V and 9 bases from J, the junction kept 10 bases outside the gene matches. Per the germline V gene, CDR1 is MDHEN and CDR2 is SYDVKM. The CDR3 is made up of 15 amino acids. This CDR3 reads CASTTGTGLISPLHF. CDR3 DNA: TGTGCCAGCACCACCGGGACAGGGTTAATTTCACCCCTCCACTTT.

This clonotype appeared a few times. This chain links TRBV10-3 with TRBJ2-3, with a possible D match to TRBD1 (6 bases). The germline V gene has CDR1 ENHRY and CDR2 SYGVKD. Deletions cut 4 bases from V and 7 bases from J, with 21 bases between. CDR3 length: 16 amino acids. The CDR3 DNA reads TGTGCCATCAGTGTAGGTGGGACATCCCAGATGCATACGCAGTATTTT. Protein sequence: CAISVGGTSQMHTQYF.

This clonotype came up a few times. J is TRBJ2-5 and V is TRBV6-1; D gene unclear. This CDR3 is built from 15 residues. Germline lookup yields CDR1 MNHNS and CDR2 SASEGT. V lost 6 bases and J 4 bases, leaving 18 bases between the germline ends. The DNA for the CDR3 is TGTGCCAGCAGGGCCGGCTGGGTTGACCCAGAGACCCAGTACTTC. It yields the protein CASRAGWVDPETQYF.

The rearrangement links TRBV10-3 to TRBJ2-3; D remains ambiguous. The germline V gene encodes CDR1 ENHRY and CDR2 SYGVKD. The CDR3 extends over 14 amino acids. Trimming shortened V by 2 bases and J by 0 bases, and 6 bases separated the two germline ends. The CDR3 DNA is TGTGCCATCAGTGAGAACCCTAGCACAGATACGCAGTATTTT. Its protein is CAISENPSTDTQYF.

In its sample, this clonotype was seen once. A clone one base away is much larger, so this may be a read error. The chain combines TRBV27 with TRBJ1-2, with 8 bases identical to TRBD1. The CDR3 contains 14 residues. Per germline, CDR1 MNHEY and CDR2 SMNVEV (reference sequence). The V segment lost 4 bases and the J segment 4 bases; nucleotides outside the gene matches: 5. CDR3 sequence (DNA): TGTGCCAGCAGTTCCCGGACAGGGATCTATGGCTACACCTTC. Protein sequence: CASSSRTGIYGYTF.

This clonotype has a single count. V usage is TRBV20-1 and J usage is TRBJ2-3; maybe TRBD1 (5 bases). This CDR3 has 16 residues. Germline assignment: CDR1 DFQATT and CDR2 SNEGSKA (reference sequence). Trimming cost V 1 base and J 1 base, with 15 bases left between them. The CDR3 DNA reads TGCAGTGCTAGAGGGCCAGGGATAGATCGCACAGATACGCAGTATTTT. It codes for CSARGPGIDRTDTQYF.

The rearrangement uses TRBV6-6 and TRBJ2-3; D assignment may be TRBD1 or TRBD2 (5 bases each). CDR3 size: 15 residues. The V end lost 2 bases, the J end lost 0 bases, and 9 bases lay between the germline ends. Germline assignment: CDR1 MNHNY and CDR2 SVGAGI (reference sequence). The CDR3 region is CASSYARGSTDTQYF. As DNA, the CDR3 is TGTGCCAGCAGTTACGCGAGGGGAAGCACAGATACGCAGTATTTT.

Points on this clonotype: A read error may account for a junction end that differs from germline. V and J are TRBV11-2 and TRBJ1-1; the D is unclear. CDR3 size: 15 residues. Germline V gene lookup returns CDR1 SGHAT and CDR2 FQNNGV. In DNA form, the CDR3 reads TGTGCCAGCAGCCCTCGTACGGGTCGGAACCCTGAAGCTTTCTTT. Translating gives CASSPRTGRNPEAFF.

This clonotype has a handful of counts. V is TRBV20-1 and J is TRBJ2-3, with TRBD2 matching over 11 bases. The ends lost 5 bases at V and 5 bases at J; junction bases unmatched: 15. The CDR3 runs to 17 residues. From germline, CDR1 is DFQATT and CDR2 SNEGSKA (reference sequence). CDR3 bases: TGCAGTGCTTTTAGCGGGGGGGCCCCTTACCCCGGAGATACGCAGTATTTT. Translated, it gives CSAFSGGAPYPGDTQYF.

This chain joins TRBV5-1 and TRBJ2-1; TRBD2 aligns across 7 bases. Germline lookup yields CDR1 SGHRS and CDR2 YFSETQ. The CDR3 sequence is 15 residues long. V was clipped by 1 base and J by 2 bases; unmatched bases: 3. This chain's CDR3 is CASSLMGGPYNEQFF. The CDR3 coding sequence is TGCGCCAGCAGCTTGATGGGAGGGCCCTACAATGAGCAGTTCTTC.

This sequence joins TRBV7-9 and TRBJ2-1; 10 nucleotides agree with TRBD2. V shed 8 bases, J shed 3 bases, and the junction held 7 bases outside the gene matches. The CDR3 consists of 15 residues. CDR1 is SEHNR, CDR2 FQNEAQ, per germline (reference sequence). The CDR3 sequence: CASERGGSIYNEQFF. The CDR3 DNA is TGTGCCAGCGAGCGGGGGGGATCTATCTACAATGAGCAGTTCTTC. Together with reference TRBV7-9 and TRBJ2-1, the CDR3 gives the full variable domain: DTGVSQNPRHKITKRGQNVTFRCDPISEHNRLYWYRQTLGQGPEFLTYFQNEAQLEKSRLLSDRFSAERPKGSFSTLEIQRTEQGDSAMYLCASERGGSIYNEQFFGPGTRLTVL.

Many counts were recorded for this clonotype. The V and J genes are TRBV29-1 and TRBJ2-3; D may be TRBD1 or TRBD2 (6 bases each). The CDR3 has 15 amino acids. CDR1 and CDR2 from the germline V gene are SQVTM and ANQGSEA. V dropped 8 bases and J dropped 4 bases, with 22 bases sitting between them. In DNA, the CDR3 is TGCAGCTCAAAAGGGGACAAGGAGGGGGCAGATACGCAGTATTTT. It translates to CSSKGDKEGADTQYF.